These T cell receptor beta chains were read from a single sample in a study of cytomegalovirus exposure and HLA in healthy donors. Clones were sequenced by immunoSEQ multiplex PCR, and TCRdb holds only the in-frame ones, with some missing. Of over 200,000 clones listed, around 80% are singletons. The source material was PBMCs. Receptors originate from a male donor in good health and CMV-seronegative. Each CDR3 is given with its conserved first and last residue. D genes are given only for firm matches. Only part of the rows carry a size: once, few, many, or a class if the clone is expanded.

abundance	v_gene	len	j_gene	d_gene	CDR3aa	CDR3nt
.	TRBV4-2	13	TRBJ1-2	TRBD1	CASSQAGGYGYTF	TGTGCCAGCAGCCAAGCAGGGGGTTATGGCTACACCTTC
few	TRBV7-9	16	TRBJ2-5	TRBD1	CASSSYGGQRRETQYF	TGTGCCAGCAGCTCATATGGGGGACAGCGGAGAGAGACCCAGTACTTC
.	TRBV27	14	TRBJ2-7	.	CASSSGTAIYEQYF	TGTGCCAGCAGTTCCGGGACTGCCATCTACGAGCAGTACTTC
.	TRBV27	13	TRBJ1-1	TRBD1	CASSRTGATEAFF	TGTGCCAGCAGTCGGACAGGGGCGACTGAAGCTTTCTTT
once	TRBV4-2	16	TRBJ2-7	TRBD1	CASSQGAGQGAYEQYF	TGTGCCAGCAGCCAAGGGGCGGGACAGGGGGCCTACGAGCAGTACTTC
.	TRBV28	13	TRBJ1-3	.	CASSQGNGNTIYF	TGTGCCAGCAGTCAGGGGAATGGAAACACCATATATTTT
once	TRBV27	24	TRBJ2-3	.	CASSLSLSDVHSEGWATSTDTQYF	TGTGCCAGCAGTTTATCTCTTTCCGACGTGCACTCGGAGGGATGGGCCACTAGCACAGATACGCAGTATTTT
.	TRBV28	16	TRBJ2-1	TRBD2	CASRPSGRVSYNEQFF	TGTGCCAGCAGACCTAGCGGGAGGGTATCCTACAATGAGCAGTTCTTC
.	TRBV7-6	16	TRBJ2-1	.	CASSRGTLSSYNEQFF	TGTGCCAGCAGCCGTGGGACACTGAGCTCCTACAATGAGCAGTTCTTC
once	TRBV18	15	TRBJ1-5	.	CASSPGRDSNQPQHF	TGTGCCAGCTCACCGGGCAGGGATAGCAATCAGCCCCAGCATTTT
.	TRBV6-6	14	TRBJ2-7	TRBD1	CASSQRQGRNEQYF	TGTGCCAGCAGTCAACGACAGGGTAGAAACGAGCAGTACTTC
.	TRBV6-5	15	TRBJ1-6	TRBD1	CASSLDRVHNSPLHF	TGTGCCAGCAGTCTGGACAGGGTCCATAATTCACCCCTCCACTTT
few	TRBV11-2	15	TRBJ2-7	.	CASSRTGMSSYEQYF	TGTGCCAGCAGCCGTACAGGGATGAGCTCCTACGAGCAGTACTTC
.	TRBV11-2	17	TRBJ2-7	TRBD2	CASSLSVSGSASYEQYF	TGTGCCAGCAGCTTAAGCGTAAGCGGGAGCGCTTCCTACGAGCAGTACTTC
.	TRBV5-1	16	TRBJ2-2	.	CASSRAAGGSTGELFF	TGCGCCAGCTCCCGAGCGGCCGGTGGGTCCACCGGGGAGCTGTTTTTC
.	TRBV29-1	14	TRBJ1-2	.	CSVEARTELYGYTF	TGCAGCGTTGAAGCACGGACAGAACTTTATGGCTACACCTTC
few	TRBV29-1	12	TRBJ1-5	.	CSVGGFNQPQHF	TGCAGCGTTGGCGGATTTAATCAGCCCCAGCATTTT
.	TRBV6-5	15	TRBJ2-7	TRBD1	CASSYGQGLFYEQYF	TGTGCCAGCAGTTACGGACAGGGACTGTTCTACGAGCAGTACTTC
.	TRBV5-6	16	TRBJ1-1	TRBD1	CASSLKSGQRNTEAFF	TGTGCCAGCAGCCTAAAATCGGGACAGCGGAACACTGAAGCTTTCTTT
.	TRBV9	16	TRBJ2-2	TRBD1	CASSVRTGISTGELFF	TGTGCCAGCAGCGTTCGGACAGGGATTAGCACCGGGGAGCTGTTTTTT
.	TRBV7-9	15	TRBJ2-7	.	CASSSPGGPSYEQYF	TGTGCCAGCAGCTCCCCGGGGGGCCCCTCCTACGAGCAGTACTTC
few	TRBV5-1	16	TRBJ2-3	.	CASSLGVGEGTDTQYF	TGCGCCAGCAGCTTAGGAGTGGGAGAGGGCACAGATACGCAGTATTTT
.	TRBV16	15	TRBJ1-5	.	CASSQGASSNQPQHF	TGTGCCAGCAGCCAGGGCGCGTCGAGCAATCAGCCCCAGCATTTT
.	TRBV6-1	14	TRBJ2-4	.	CASSVGPIPNIQYF	TGTGCCAGCAGTGTGGGCCCCATTCCCAACATTCAGTACTTC
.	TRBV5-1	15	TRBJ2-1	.	CASSLTKSSYNEQFF	TGCGCCAGCAGCCTCACTAAGAGCTCCTACAATGAGCAGTTCTTC
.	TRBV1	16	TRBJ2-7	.	CTSSQVEGGQGHEQYF	TGCACCAGCAGCCAAGTCGAGGGAGGACAGGGCCACGAGCAGTACTTC
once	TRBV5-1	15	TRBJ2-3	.	CASSGPGPTTDTQYF	TGCGCCAGCAGCGGTCCGGGTCCTACCACAGATACGCAGTATTTT
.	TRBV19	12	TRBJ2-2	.	CASNLNTGELFF	TGTGCCAGTAATTTAAACACCGGGGAGCTGTTTTTT
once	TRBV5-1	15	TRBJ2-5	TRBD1	CASSLLGQGQETQYF	TGCGCCAGCAGCTTGCTGGGACAGGGGCAAGAGACCCAGTACTTC
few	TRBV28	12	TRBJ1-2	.	CASSWAAYGYTF	TGTGCCAGCAGTTGGGCAGCCTATGGCTACACCTTC
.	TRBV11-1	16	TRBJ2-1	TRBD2	CASSRSGRRSYNEQFF	TGTGCCAGCAGCCGGAGCGGGAGGAGATCCTACAATGAGCAGTTCTTC
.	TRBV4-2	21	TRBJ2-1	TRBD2	CASSQEGPGLGLGEGYNEQFF	TGTGCCAGCAGCCAAGAGGGGCCGGGACTGGGATTGGGGGAGGGCTACAATGAGCAGTTCTTC
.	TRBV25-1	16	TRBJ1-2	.	CASSGPRGGANYGYTF	TGTGCCAGCAGTGGGCCCCGGGGGGGGGCCAACTATGGCTACACCTTC
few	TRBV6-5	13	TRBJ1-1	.	CASAWGVHTEAFF	TGTGCCAGCGCCTGGGGGGTTCACACTGAAGCTTTCTTT
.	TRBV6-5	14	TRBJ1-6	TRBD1	CASRGQGVGSPLHF	TGTGCCAGCAGGGGACAGGGGGTCGGTTCACCCCTCCACTTT
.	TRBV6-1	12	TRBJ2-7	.	CASSEADTGWYF	TGTGCCAGCAGTGAAGCTGACACAGGCTGGTACTTC
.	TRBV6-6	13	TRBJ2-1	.	CASRSRQYNEQFF	TGTGCCAGCAGGAGCCGACAGTACAATGAGCAGTTCTTC
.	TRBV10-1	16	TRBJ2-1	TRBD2	CASSELGTTTGDEQFF	TGCGCCAGCAGTGAGTTAGGGACTACCACTGGGGATGAGCAGTTCTTC
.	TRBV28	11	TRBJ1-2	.	CASSLGREGIF	TGTGCCAGCAGTTTAGGTAGGGAGGGAATCTTC
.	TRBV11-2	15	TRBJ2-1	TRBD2	CASSPRTSDPNEQFF	TGTGCCAGCAGCCCTCGGACTAGCGATCCGAATGAGCAGTTCTTC
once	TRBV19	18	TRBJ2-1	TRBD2	CASSIFGTSDILYNEQFF	TGTGCCAGTAGTATTTTCGGGACTAGCGATATTCTCTACAATGAGCAGTTCTTC
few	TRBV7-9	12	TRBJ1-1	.	CASSLSGTEAFF	TGTGCCAGCAGCTTGAGCGGTACTGAAGCTTTCTTT
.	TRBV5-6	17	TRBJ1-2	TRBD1	CASSLPRWDRGFYGYTF	TGTGCCAGCAGCTTACCCCGTTGGGACAGGGGGTTCTATGGCTACACCTTC
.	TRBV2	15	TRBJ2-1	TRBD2	CASSYSGSSYNEQFF	TGTGCCAGCAGTTATAGCGGGAGCTCCTACAATGAGCAGTTCTTC
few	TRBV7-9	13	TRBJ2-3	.	CASSDTSTDTQYF	TGTGCCAGCAGCGACACTAGCACAGATACGCAGTATTTT
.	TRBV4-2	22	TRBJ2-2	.	CASSQDLRWEAWSGGETGELFF	TGTGCCAGCAGCCAAGACTTGCGCTGGGAGGCGTGGTCCGGTGGGGAGACCGGGGAGCTGTTTTTT
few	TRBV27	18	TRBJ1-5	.	CASSLYFAGRNSNQPQHF	TGTGCCAGCAGTTTATACTTTGCGGGCAGAAATAGCAATCAGCCCCAGCATTTT
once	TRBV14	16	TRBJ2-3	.	CASSQTARQGTDTQYF	TGTGCCAGCAGCCAAACAGCCAGGCAGGGCACAGATACGCAGTATTTT